This is a list of T cell receptor beta chains from one sample in a study of CXCR3-negative and CXCR3-positive naive CD8 T cells. TCRdb reprocessed the 5' RACE reads, keeping one entry per CDR3 protein, no DNA. Here the sample table reports roughly 71,000 distinct CDR3 sequences. The sample comprised naive CXCR3- CD8+ T cells from blood. The origin of the receptors is a human donor in good health. Some clones in this sample may be carry-over from other donors' samples. CDR3s include the opening cysteine and the closing phenylalanine or tryptophan. Not every row has a clone size; where given, it reads once, few, many or a size class.

v_call: TRBV14; clone_size: -; j_call: TRBJ1-2; cdr3_aa: CASSQESTGGPYGYTF
v_call: TRBV28; clone_size: -; j_call: TRBJ2-5; cdr3_aa: CASSWVGLQETQYF
v_call: TRBV5-5; clone_size: -; j_call: TRBJ2-1; cdr3_aa: CASSLEPGVQFF
v_call: TRBV7-9; clone_size: -; j_call: TRBJ2-7; cdr3_aa: CASSPQGAREQYF
v_call: TRBV29-1; clone_size: -; j_call: TRBJ2-1; cdr3_aa: CSVELGVGRYNEQFF
v_call: TRBV28; clone_size: medium-sized; j_call: TRBJ2-1; cdr3_aa: CASSPTGENSYNEQFF
v_call: TRBV28; clone_size: -; j_call: TRBJ1-1; cdr3_aa: CASTLWADKNTEAFF
v_call: TRBV5-4; clone_size: -; j_call: TRBJ2-2; cdr3_aa: CASSLLTGELFF
v_call: TRBV20-1; clone_size: -; j_call: TRBJ1-6; cdr3_aa: CSAREWTYGGSYNSPLHF
v_call: TRBV12-3/TRBV12-4; clone_size: -; j_call: TRBJ2-1; cdr3_aa: CASSSWLATYNEQFF
v_call: TRBV28; clone_size: -; j_call: TRBJ2-7; cdr3_aa: CASSRINRGLDEQYF
v_call: TRBV5-1; clone_size: -; j_call: TRBJ2-7; cdr3_aa: CASSLVPLEYRGQSEQYF
v_call: TRBV9; clone_size: -; j_call: TRBJ2-1; cdr3_aa: CASSTTNEQFF
v_call: TRBV21-1; clone_size: -; j_call: TRBJ2-2; cdr3_aa: CASRPNPTSGRAYSTGELFF
v_call: TRBV5-5; clone_size: -; j_call: TRBJ1-1; cdr3_aa: CASSLIEGEAFF
v_call: TRBV7-9; clone_size: -; j_call: TRBJ1-1; cdr3_aa: CASSLVATTQDPSTEAFF
v_call: TRBV29-1; clone_size: -; j_call: TRBJ2-7; cdr3_aa: CSVYWTREPYEQYF
v_call: TRBV28; clone_size: -; j_call: TRBJ2-7; cdr3_aa: CASSSRLETYEQYF
v_call: TRBV4-3; clone_size: -; j_call: TRBJ2-7; cdr3_aa: CASSQDVGRRYEQYF